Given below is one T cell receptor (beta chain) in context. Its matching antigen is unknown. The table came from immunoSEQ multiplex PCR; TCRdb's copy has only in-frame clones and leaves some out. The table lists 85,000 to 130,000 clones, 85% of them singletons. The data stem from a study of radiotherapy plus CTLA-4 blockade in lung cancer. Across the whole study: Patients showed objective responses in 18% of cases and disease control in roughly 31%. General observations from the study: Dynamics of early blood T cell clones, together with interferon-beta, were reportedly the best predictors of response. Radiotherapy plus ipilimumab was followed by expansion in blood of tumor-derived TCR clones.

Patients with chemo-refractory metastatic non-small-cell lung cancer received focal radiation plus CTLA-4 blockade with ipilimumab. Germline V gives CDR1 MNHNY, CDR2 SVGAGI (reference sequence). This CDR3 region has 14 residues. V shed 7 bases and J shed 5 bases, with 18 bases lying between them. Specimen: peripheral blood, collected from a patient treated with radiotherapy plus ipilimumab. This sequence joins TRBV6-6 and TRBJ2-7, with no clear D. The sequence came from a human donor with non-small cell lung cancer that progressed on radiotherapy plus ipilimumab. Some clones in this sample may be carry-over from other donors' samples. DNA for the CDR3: TGTGCCAGCATACCCCGAGCGAGCAAAAACGAGCAGTACTTC. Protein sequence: CASIPRASKNEQYF.